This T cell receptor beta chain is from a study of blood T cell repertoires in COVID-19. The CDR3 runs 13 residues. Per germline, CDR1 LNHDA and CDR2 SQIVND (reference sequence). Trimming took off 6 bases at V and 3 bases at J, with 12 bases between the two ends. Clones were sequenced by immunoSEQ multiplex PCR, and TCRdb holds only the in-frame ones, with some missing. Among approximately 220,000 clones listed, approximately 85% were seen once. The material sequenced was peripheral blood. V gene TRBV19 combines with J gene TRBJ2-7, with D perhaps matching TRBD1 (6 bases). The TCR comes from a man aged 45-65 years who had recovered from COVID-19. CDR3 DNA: TGTGCCAGTAGCCCGGGACAAGACTACGAGCAGTACTTC. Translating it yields CASSPGQDYEQYF.